This entry lists 6 T cell receptor beta chains sequenced from one sample in a study of CD8 T cells in Susac syndrome (dated by TCRdb to between 2018 and 2020). The receptor library was made with the immunoSEQ multiplex PCR assay. RNA was extracted using the RNeasy kit, and about 0.45 to 1 ug of the RNA was reverse transcribed with random hexamers. Clones were called with MiXCR by TCRdb after fastp trimmed the public reads at Q25, and only in-frame beta chains were retained. Duplicate CDR3 protein sequences are folded into a single record with the most common DNA and genes. The table for this sample lists about 120,000 distinct CDR3 sequences; 94% of them were counted only once. The top ten clonotypes cover about 0.098% of the sample. The sample taken for sequencing was CD4+ T cells from PBMCs. These receptors were collected from a human donor in good health.

This rearrangement joins TRBV7-2 to TRBJ1-3, with a weak D call TRBD1 (5 bases). Trimming pared 0 bases from V and 1 base from J, leaving 7 bases between. CDR1 SGHTA and CDR2 FQGNSA come from the germline V gene. The CDR3 has 15 residues. CDR3 amino acids: CASSLAGPSGNTIYF. Written as DNA, the CDR3 is TGTGCCAGCAGCTTAGCGGGGCCGTCTGGAAACACCATATATTTT.

The V gene is TRBV9, the J gene TRBJ1-2, with a tentative D call TRBD1 (5 bases). This CDR3 comprises 15 residues. Germline V lookup: CDR1 SGDLS, CDR2 YYNGEE. The V gene lost 0 bases and the J gene lost 4 bases, with 13 bases spanning the gap. For the CDR3, the DNA is TGTGCCAGCAGCGTAGATGGAGGGACTCGCTATGGCTACACCTTC. Translated: CASSVDGGTRYGYTF.

The chain has TRBV4-2 and TRBJ2-2; TRBD2 matches 10 bases. The junction had 1 base not matched to a gene; V was cut back by 3 bases and J by 3 bases. The CDR3 is made up of 15 amino acids. CDR1 is LGHNA and CDR2 is YNFKEQ in the germline V gene. CDR3 sequence reads: CASSHGLADTGELFF. The CDR3, as DNA: TGTGCCAGCAGCCACGGACTAGCGGACACCGGGGAGCTGTTTTTT.

The rearrangement uses TRBV12-3 or TRBV12-4 and TRBJ2-2, with D possibly TRBD2 on 5 matching bases. The CDR3 is made up of 18 amino acids. Trimming shortened V by 0 bases and J by 3 bases, and 17 bases separated the two germline ends. Here the CDR3 reads CASSLALGGLAHTGELFF. The CDR3 DNA reads as TGTGCCAGCAGTTTAGCTCTCGGAGGCCTAGCTCACACCGGGGAGCTGTTTTTT.

The rearrangement joins TRBV6-4 to TRBJ2-3, with a tentative D call TRBD2 (5 bases). CDR3 length equals 16 residues. CDR1 and CDR2 (germline): MRHNA, SNTAGT. The V gene lost 3 bases and the J gene lost 1 base, with 14 bases spanning the gap. CDR3 sequence (DNA): TGTGCCAGCAGTGAGGGGTCAGCGGTGCGCACAGATACGCAGTATTTT. Translation gives CASSEGSAVRTDTQYF.

The chain links TRBV7-3 to TRBJ1-2; 7 nucleotides align to TRBD1. V shed 1 base and J 3 bases; nucleotides not matched to a gene: 5. Germline V gives CDR1 SGHTA, CDR2 FQGTGA. The CDR3 totals 15 residues. CDR3 bases: TGTGCCAGCAGCTTAAATGGGCAGGGGGACTATGGCTACACCTTC. It specifies CASSLNGQGDYGYTF.